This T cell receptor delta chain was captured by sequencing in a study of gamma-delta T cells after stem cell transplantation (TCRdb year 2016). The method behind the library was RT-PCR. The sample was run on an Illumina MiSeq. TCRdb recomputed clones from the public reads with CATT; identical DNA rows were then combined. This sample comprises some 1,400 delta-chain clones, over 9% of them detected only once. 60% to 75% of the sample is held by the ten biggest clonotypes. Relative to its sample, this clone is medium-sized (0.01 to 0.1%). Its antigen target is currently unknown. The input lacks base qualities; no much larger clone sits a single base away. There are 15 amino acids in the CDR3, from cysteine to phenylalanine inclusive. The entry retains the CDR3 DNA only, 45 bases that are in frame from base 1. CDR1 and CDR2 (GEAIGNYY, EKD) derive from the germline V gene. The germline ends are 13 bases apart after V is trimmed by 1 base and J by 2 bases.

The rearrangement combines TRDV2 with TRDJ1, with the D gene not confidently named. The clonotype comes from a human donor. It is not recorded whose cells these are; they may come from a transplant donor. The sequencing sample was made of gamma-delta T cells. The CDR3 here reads CACDTLSNPTDKLIF. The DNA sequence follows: TGTGCCTGTGACACACTCTCTAATCCTACCGATAAACTCATCTTT.